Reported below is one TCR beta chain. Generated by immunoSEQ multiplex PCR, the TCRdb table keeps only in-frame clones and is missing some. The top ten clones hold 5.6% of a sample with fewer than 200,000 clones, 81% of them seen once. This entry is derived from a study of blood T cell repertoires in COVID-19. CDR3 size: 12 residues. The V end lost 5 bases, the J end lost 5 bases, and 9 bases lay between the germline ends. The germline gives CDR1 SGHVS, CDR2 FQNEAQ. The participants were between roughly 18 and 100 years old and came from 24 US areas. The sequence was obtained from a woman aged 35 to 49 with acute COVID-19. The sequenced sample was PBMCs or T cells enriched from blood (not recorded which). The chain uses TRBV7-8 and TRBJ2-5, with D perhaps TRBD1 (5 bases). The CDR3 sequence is CASSQKGETQYF. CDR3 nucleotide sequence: TGTGCCAGCAGCCAAAAGGGGGAGACCCAGTACTTC.